Listed below are T cell receptor beta chains from one sample, sequenced in a study of pediatric ulcerative colitis. Sequencing was performed with immunoSEQ multiplex PCR; in TCRdb, only in-frame clones are kept and a portion is missing. The sample lists approximately 32,000 clones, roughly 86% occurring once. The specimen sequenced was blood. These receptors were obtained from a boy younger than 18 with severe ulcerative colitis. Both conserved end residues are part of each CDR3. D genes are given only for firm matches. The size entry is marked missing in some rows and otherwise reads once, few, many or a size class.

D | size | J | V | DNA | CDR3
- | - | TRBJ1-6 | TRBV5-4 | TGTGCCAGCAGTCAAAAGGGTCGGGGGGCGCATTCACCCCTCCACTTT | CASSQKGRGAHSPLHF
- | - | TRBJ2-3 | TRBV7-3 | TGTGCCAGCAGCTTACAAGAAGGGGGGGCGCAGTATTTT | CASSLQEGGAQYF
- | - | TRBJ2-1 | TRBV5-6 | TGTGCCAGCAGTCCATGGTCATGGGTAGAGGACAATGAGCAGTTCTTC | CASSPWSWVEDNEQFF
TRBD2 | - | TRBJ2-2 | TRBV6-1 | TGTGCCAGCAGTGAAGGACTAGCGGGGGGGCTCAACACCGGGGAGCTGTTTTTT | CASSEGLAGGLNTGELFF
- | - | TRBJ1-4 | TRBV10-3 | TGTGCCATCAGAGCAGGGGCAACTAATGAAAAACTGTTTTTT | CAIRAGATNEKLFF
- | - | TRBJ2-7 | TRBV27 | TGTGCCAGCAGTTCAAATCGCAGGTGGTCCTACGAGCAGTACTTC | CASSSNRRWSYEQYF
- | - | TRBJ2-5 | TRBV19 | TGTGCCAGTAGTATCGCAGGGAGACCCTTTGAAGAGACCCAGTACTTC | CASSIAGRPFEETQYF
- | - | TRBJ2-5 | TRBV5-6 | TGTGCCAGCAGTCCGGACAGTCCTATGAAGACCCAGTACTTC | CASSPDSPMKTQYF
- | few | TRBJ1-2 | TRBV4-2 | TGTGCCAGCAGCCAACCGGAACTCTCTAACTATGGCTACACCTTC | CASSQPELSNYGYTF
TRBD1 | - | TRBJ1-5 | TRBV7-9 | TGTGCCAGCAGCCAGGGGGGGGCACTTCAGCCCCAGCATTTT | CASSQGGALQPQHF
- | - | TRBJ2-3 | TRBV29-1 | TGCAGCGGAAAAACCGGGACACTAAGCACAGATACGCAGTATTTT | CSGKTGTLSTDTQYF
TRBD1 | - | TRBJ1-1 | TRBV5-1 | TGCGCCAGCAGCAGAACGACAGGGTCTAACACTGAAGCTTTCTTT | CASSRTTGSNTEAFF
TRBD2 | - | TRBJ2-1 | TRBV29-1 | TGCAGCGTTGAAGCGACTAGCGGGGGGTCTGATGAGCAGTTCTTC | CSVEATSGGSDEQFF
TRBD2 | - | TRBJ2-7 | TRBV5-1 | TGCGCCAGCAGCTTTGTAGCGGGGAGCTCCTACGAGCAGTACTTC | CASSFVAGSSYEQYF
- | few | TRBJ1-1 | TRBV5-6 | TGTGCCAGCAGGGCAACAGGGAATACTGAAGCTTTCTTT | CASRATGNTEAFF
- | - | TRBJ1-2 | TRBV30 | TGTGCCTTCTCCCCAACCGGGACGCCGTACTATGGCTACACCTTC | CAFSPTGTPYYGYTF
- | - | TRBJ2-3 | TRBV11-3 | TGTGCCAGCAGCCTCGGCACAGATACGCAGTATTTT | CASSLGTDTQYF
- | - | TRBJ2-7 | TRBV12-5 | TGTGCTAGTGGTTTGGTACTGGGCTCAGGGCAGTACTTC | CASGLVLGSGQYF
- | - | TRBJ2-3 | TRBV7-3 | TGTGCCAGCAGCTTAAGCGGGACAACTAGCACAGATACGCAGTATTTT | CASSLSGTTSTDTQYF
TRBD1 | - | TRBJ2-7 | TRBV5-1 | TGCGCCAGCCAAGAGGGGGCAGCAAGCTCCTACGAGCAGTACTTC | CASQEGAASSYEQYF
- | - | TRBJ2-7 | TRBV2 | TGTGCCAGCAAACGGAACGAGCAGTACTTC | CASKRNEQYF
TRBD1 | - | TRBJ2-7 | TRBV2 | TGTGCCAGCAGCGAGGGACAGCCTCCGACCTACGAGCAGTACTTC | CASSEGQPPTYEQYF
- | - | TRBJ1-1 | TRBV28 | TGTGCCGCCCGGGGTGGTGAAGCTTTCTTT | CAARGGEAFF
- | - | TRBJ1-2 | TRBV9 | TGTGCCAGCAGCGTAGACCTGGCTAAGGGCTACACCTTC | CASSVDLAKGYTF
- | - | TRBJ1-4 | TRBV6-5 | TGTGCCAGCAGTTACGGGGTGGAGGAAAAACTGTTTTTT | CASSYGVEEKLFF
TRBD2 | once | TRBJ2-5 | TRBV2 | TGTGCCAGCTCGGTCGTCTCGGGGGGGTACCAAGAGACCCAGTACTTC | CASSVVSGGYQETQYF
- | - | TRBJ1-6 | TRBV5-1 | TGCGCCAGCAGCTTGGAGGGGGGTAATTCACCCCTCCACTTT | CASSLEGGNSPLHF
- | - | TRBJ2-3 | TRBV6-5 | TGTGCCAGCAGTTACTCGGGGACTAGCACAGATACGCAGTATTTT | CASSYSGTSTDTQYF
TRBD2 | - | TRBJ2-2 | TRBV10-3 | TGTGCCATCAGTGTGTCTGAAGCGGGGGGCCCTTTAGGCGGGGAGCTGTTTTTT | CAISVSEAGGPLGGELFF
- | - | TRBJ2-5 | TRBV2 | TGTGCCAGCTCCGCGAGTACAGGACAAGAGACCCAGTACTTC | CASSASTGQETQYF
TRBD1 | - | TRBJ1-6 | TRBV7-2 | TGTGCCAGCAGACGCCAACAGGGGAATTCACCCCTCCACTTT | CASRRQQGNSPLHF
TRBD1 | few | TRBJ1-2 | TRBV11-1 | TGTGCCAGCAGCACGAACAGGGGGCACGGCTATGGCTACACCTTC | CASSTNRGHGYGYTF
- | - | TRBJ1-1 | TRBV4-1 | TGCGCCAGCAGCCTGAGCTCCGTCACTGAAGCTTTCTTT | CASSLSSVTEAFF
- | - | TRBJ2-2 | TRBV30 | TGTGCCTGGAGTGTCCACCCCACCGGGGAGCTGTTTTTT | CAWSVHPTGELFF
- | - | TRBJ2-1 | TRBV5-4 | TGTGCCAGCAGCCTCTCAGGTAGCACGAGCTCCTACAATGAGCAGTTCTTC | CASSLSGSTSSYNEQFF
- | - | TRBJ2-3 | TRBV7-9 | TGTGCCAGCAGCTTTTCGGGAGATACGCAGTATTTT | CASSFSGDTQYF
- | - | TRBJ2-5 | TRBV5-1 | TGCGCCAGCAGCTTGGATCCGGGAGAGACCCAGTACTTC | CASSLDPGETQYF
- | - | TRBJ1-3 | TRBV4-3 | TGCGCCAGCAGCCAAGATTTTTCTGAAAATGGAAACACCATATATTTT | CASSQDFSENGNTIYF
- | once | TRBJ1-2 | TRBV10-3 | TGTGCCATCAGTGGCAGGGAAGGCTATGGCTACACCTTC | CAISGREGYGYTF
- | few | TRBJ1-4 | TRBV12-5 | TGTGCTAGTGGTTTGGTAATAGGGACGGAAAAACTGTTTTTT | CASGLVIGTEKLFF
- | - | TRBJ2-3 | TRBV6-1 | TGTGCCAGCAGTGCCCTGAGACTCCCGCTAGAGGCTACGCAGTATTTT | CASSALRLPLEATQYF
TRBD1 | few | TRBJ1-1 | TRBV4-2 | TGTGCCAGCAGCCAAGTTATCGGACAGGCTTTGGCTGAAGCTTTCTTT | CASSQVIGQALAEAFF
- | - | TRBJ1-3 | TRBV4-3 | TGCGCCAGCAGCTTAACAGCCTCTGGAAACACCATATATTTT | CASSLTASGNTIYF
- | - | TRBJ1-2 | TRBV6-6 | TGTGCCAGCAGGGGAGGGGGAAGCGTACGATATGGCTACACCTTC | CASRGGGSVRYGYTF
- | - | TRBJ2-2 | TRBV6-5 | TGTGCCAGCAGTTATCCCCGGACGGGCACCGGGGAGCTGTTTTTT | CASSYPRTGTGELFF
TRBD2 | - | TRBJ2-1 | TRBV11-2 | TGTGCCAGCAGCTTGGCGGGGGGACGGTCCGATGAGCAGTTCTTC | CASSLAGGRSDEQFF
- | few | TRBJ1-2 | TRBV11-2 | TGTGCCAGCAGCTTAATGACAGGAAGCGCTTATGGCTACACCTTC | CASSLMTGSAYGYTF
- | few | TRBJ1-5 | TRBV2 | TGTGCCAGCAGTAAAATTCAGGGTAGGCAGCCCCAGCATTTT | CASSKIQGRQPQHF
- | - | TRBJ2-1 | TRBV25-1 | TGTGCCAGCAGTGAATGGAGGGCAGGGACAAACAATGAGCAGTTCTTC | CASSEWRAGTNNEQFF
TRBD1 | few | TRBJ1-1 | TRBV19 | TGTGCCAGTAGTATCCTGGCAGGGGGCACTGAAGCTTTCTTT | CASSILAGGTEAFF